These T cell receptor beta chains were read from a single sample in a study of blood T cell repertoires in COVID-19. Libraries were prepared by immunoSEQ multiplex PCR; TCRdb keeps only in-frame clonotypes and omits some of them. Here the sample spans around 200,000 clones, more than 75% being singletons. The sample comprised peripheral blood. Receptors originate from a woman under 30 who had recovered from COVID-19. Both conserved end residues are part of each CDR3. A D gene is named only where the DNA matches it firmly. Clone size, where shown, is once, few, many, or a class for clones that have expanded.

CDR3 protein,CDR3 DNA,J gene,V gene,D gene,clone size
CASSQQGANTEAFF,TGTGCCAGCAGCCAACAGGGGGCGAACACTGAAGCTTTCTTT,TRBJ1-1,TRBV27,TRBD1,-
CASSLVGLAGANEQFF,TGTGCCAGCAGCTTAGTAGGGCTAGCGGGAGCGAATGAGCAGTTCTTC,TRBJ2-1,TRBV7-8,TRBD2,-
CASSPQGARSTEAFF,TGTGCCAGCAGCCCACAGGGGGCGCGTAGCACTGAAGCTTTCTTT,TRBJ1-1,TRBV7-3,TRBD1,-
CASSPIPPGQKINTGELFF,TGTGCCAGCAGCCCAATCCCACCCGGACAGAAGATTAACACCGGGGAGCTGTTTTTT,TRBJ2-2,TRBV3-1/TRBV3-2,-,-
CATSDPGLAGDEQFF,TGTGCCACCAGTGATCCGGGACTAGCGGGAGATGAGCAGTTCTTC,TRBJ2-1,TRBV24-1,TRBD2,-
CAISDRGGLAGSYNEQFF,TGTGCCATCAGTGACCGTGGGGGACTAGCGGGCTCCTACAATGAGCAGTTCTTC,TRBJ2-1,TRBV10-3,TRBD2,-
CASSFERAQHF,TGTGCCAGCAGTTTCGAGAGAGCCCAGCATTTT,TRBJ1-5,TRBV12-3/TRBV12-4,-,-
CSASPLARHTGELFF,TGCAGTGCTAGTCCCCTTGCGAGGCACACCGGGGAGCTGTTTTTT,TRBJ2-2,TRBV20-1,-,-
CASSLLLAETSRPNNEQFF,TGTGCCAGCAGCTTATTGCTAGCGGAAACTTCGCGTCCGAACAATGAGCAGTTCTTC,TRBJ2-1,TRBV7-9,TRBD2,-
CASSALNGLASETQYF,TGTGCCAGCAGCGCCCTCAACGGACTAGCTTCCGAGACCCAGTACTTC,TRBJ2-5,TRBV9,TRBD2,-
CASSELTGAYNSPLHF,TGCGCCAGCAGCGAGCTGACAGGGGCCTATAATTCACCCCTCCACTTT,TRBJ1-6,TRBV5-1,TRBD1,once
CSVDREGGYTF,TGCAGCGTTGACAGGGAAGGTGGCTACACCTTC,TRBJ1-2,TRBV29-1,-,once
CASSQAGTGTEAFF,TGTGCCAGCAGCCAAGCCGGGACAGGGACTGAAGCTTTCTTT,TRBJ1-1,TRBV3-1/TRBV3-2,TRBD1,-
CASRAPGVTNYGYTF,TGTGCCAGCAGGGCCCCCGGGGTCACTAACTATGGCTACACCTTC,TRBJ1-2,TRBV6-5,-,few
CASSYGGIAGYGTDTQYF,TGTGCCAGCAGTTATGGCGGGATAGCGGGTTACGGCACAGATACGCAGTATTTT,TRBJ2-3,TRBV6-2/TRBV6-3,TRBD2,-
CASRLLAGGDTGELFF,TGTGCCAGCAGATTGTTAGCGGGGGGAGACACCGGGGAGCTGTTTTTT,TRBJ2-2,TRBV5-4,TRBD2,-
CASSRDRAPGNEKLFF,TGTGCCAGTAGCCGGGACAGGGCGCCGGGTAATGAAAAACTGTTTTTT,TRBJ1-4,TRBV25-1,TRBD1,few
CASSPETYNEQFF,TGTGCCAGCAGCCCCGAGACTTACAATGAGCAGTTCTTC,TRBJ2-1,TRBV5-4,-,-
CASSGRTDYNEQFF,TGCGCCAGCAGCGGCCGGACAGATTACAATGAGCAGTTCTTC,TRBJ2-1,TRBV5-1,-,-
CASSLARNTGELFF,TGTGCCAGCAGCTTAGCCCGGAACACCGGGGAGCTGTTTTTT,TRBJ2-2,TRBV11-1,-,-
CASSFGGGAGNTEAFF,TGTGCCAGCAGCTTTGGGGGCGGTGCGGGGAACACTGAAGCTTTCTTT,TRBJ1-1,TRBV7-2,-,few
CATSDYTGGAVHEQFF,TGTGCCACCAGTGATTATACAGGGGGCGCGGTACATGAGCAGTTCTTC,TRBJ2-1,TRBV24-1,TRBD1,-
CASSYEEINYGYTF,TGTGCCAGCAGTTACGAGGAGATCAACTATGGCTACACCTTC,TRBJ1-2,TRBV6-6,-,-
CASSGRGEGEQYF,TGTGCCAGCAGCGGACGCGGGGAGGGCGAGCAGTACTTC,TRBJ2-7,TRBV11-2,TRBD2,-
CASSAVGQGRTDTQYF,TGTGCCAGCAGTGCCGTGGGACAGGGACGCACAGATACGCAGTATTTT,TRBJ2-3,TRBV27,TRBD1,-
CASSFSGGNIQYF,TGTGCCAGCAGTTTTAGCGGGGGGAACATTCAGTACTTC,TRBJ2-4,TRBV6-2/TRBV6-3,TRBD2,-
CASSLDVSGQGAGGYTF,TGCGCCAGCAGCTTGGACGTATCGGGACAGGGGGCAGGTGGCTACACCTTC,TRBJ1-2,TRBV5-1,TRBD1,-
CATSEGALSSYNEQFF,TGTGCCACCAGTGAGGGGGCCTTAAGCTCCTACAATGAGCAGTTCTTC,TRBJ2-1,TRBV24-1,-,once
CASSPSTGNQETQYF,TGTGCCAGCTCACCCTCGACAGGAAACCAAGAGACCCAGTACTTC,TRBJ2-5,TRBV18,-,-
CASSPVADGSGNEQFF,TGTGCCAGCAGTCCCGTAGCGGACGGAAGTGGCAATGAGCAGTTCTTC,TRBJ2-1,TRBV7-2,-,-
CASALGPGNEQFF,TGCGCCAGCGCCCTGGGCCCTGGCAATGAGCAGTTCTTC,TRBJ2-1,TRBV5-1,-,-
CSASNRNQPQHF,TGCAGTGCTAGTAACAGGAATCAGCCCCAGCATTTT,TRBJ1-5,TRBV20-1,-,-
CASSFSVLSTEAFF,TGTGCCAGCAGCTTTTCGGTGTTGAGCACTGAAGCTTTCTTT,TRBJ1-1,TRBV5-8,-,-
CASSGSSGGNTDTQYF,TGTGCCAGCAGTGGATCTAGCGGGGGGAACACAGATACGCAGTATTTT,TRBJ2-3,TRBV6-4,TRBD2,-
CASSPPLRGQYYNEQFF,TGTGCCAGCTCACCACCGTTAAGGGGGCAGTACTACAATGAGCAGTTCTTC,TRBJ2-1,TRBV18,TRBD1,-
CASSEELSVYYGYTF,TGTGCCAGCAGTGAAGAACTTTCCGTCTACTATGGCTACACCTTC,TRBJ1-2,TRBV2,-,-